This T cell receptor beta chain was recorded in a study of blood T cell repertoires in COVID-19. Study as a whole: Acute-phase and convalescent COVID-19 samples originated in the United States, Italy and Spain. Nucleic acid was either cDNA or gDNA, and it came from T cells, B-cell-depleted T cells, or PBMCs.

Followed over time, Seattle patients had been enrolled while infection was active. This CDR3 comprises 12 residues. V was clipped by 4 bases and J by 4 bases, with 4 bases between them. Germline assignment: CDR1 WNHNN and CDR2 SYGVQD (reference sequence). In the study's own analysis: Estimation of nucleated cell counts relied on the amplification of reference gene primers. Profiling relied on immunoSEQ multiplex PCR, and the TCRdb table lists in-frame clones only, not all of them. D and trimming were read from the DNA, whereas the V and J calls and clone size are those reported in that table. The table includes 350,000 to 500,000 clones, around 90% detected once. This clone came up a few times.

The TCR originated in a man aged 18 to 30 with COVID-19, enrolled during active disease. The sequenced sample was peripheral blood. The chain couples TRBV10-1 to TRBJ2-2; no definite D call. CDR3 in DNA: TGCGCCAGCAGTGCTTCCACCGGGGAGCTGTTTTTT. Its protein is CASSASTGELFF.